Detailed here is one T cell receptor beta chain. Antigen unknown. The CDR3 is made up of 15 amino acids. V shed 6 bases and J shed 10 bases, with 19 bases lying between them. Germline V gives CDR1 SNHLY, CDR2 FYNNEI. The data originate from a study of cytomegalovirus exposure and HLA in healthy donors. Study context: A preliminary data release comprised tens of millions of unique TCRs obtained from HLA-typed donors. Study-wide results and caveats: Among TCR beta chains, those listed as cytomegalovirus-associated numbered 164. Productive rates of about 87% or about 30% were seen for most TCR beta V segments in an earlier analysis. The presence/absence work took it that sequencing depth was about the same across donors.

With 60 Vbeta and 13 Jbeta primers, the PCR was carried out. Profiled with immunoSEQ multiplex PCR; TCRdb holds only in-frame clones, not every one. The table lists around 150,000 clones, 75% to 80% of them singletons, with nearly 5% in the top ten. The sequence was collected from a woman aged 50 to 60 in good health and CMV-seronegative. Sequencing input: PBMCs. The chain carries TRBV2 and TRBJ1-6; D remains ambiguous. The CDR3 DNA follows: TGTGCCAGCAGAGTATCGACGGCCAGGTCGTCACCCCTCCACTTT. The encoded protein is CASRVSTARSSPLHF.